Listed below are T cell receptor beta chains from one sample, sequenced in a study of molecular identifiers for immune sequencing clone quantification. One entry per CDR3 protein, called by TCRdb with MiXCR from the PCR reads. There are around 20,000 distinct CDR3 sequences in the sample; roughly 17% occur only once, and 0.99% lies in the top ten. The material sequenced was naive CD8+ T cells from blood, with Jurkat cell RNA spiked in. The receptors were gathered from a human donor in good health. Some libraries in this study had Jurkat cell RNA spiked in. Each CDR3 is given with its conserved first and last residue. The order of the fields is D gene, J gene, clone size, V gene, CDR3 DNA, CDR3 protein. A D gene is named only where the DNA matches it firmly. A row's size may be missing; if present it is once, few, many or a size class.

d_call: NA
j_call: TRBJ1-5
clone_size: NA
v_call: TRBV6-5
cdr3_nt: TGTGCCAGCAGTAGCCACAGAGATTATAGCAATCAGCCCCAGCATTTT
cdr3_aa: CASSSHRDYSNQPQHF

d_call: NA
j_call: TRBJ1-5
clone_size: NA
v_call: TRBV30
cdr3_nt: TGTGCCTGGAGTGTGGCAGGCAATCAGCCCCAGCATTTT
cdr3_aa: CAWSVAGNQPQHF

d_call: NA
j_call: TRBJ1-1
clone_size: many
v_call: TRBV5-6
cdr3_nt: TGTGCCAGCAGCTTCGGACTGAACACTGAAGCTTTCTTT
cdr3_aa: CASSFGLNTEAFF

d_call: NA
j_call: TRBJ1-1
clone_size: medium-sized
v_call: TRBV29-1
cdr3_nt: TGCAGCGTTGAAGTCCGGGACACTGAAGCTTTCTTT
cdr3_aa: CSVEVRDTEAFF

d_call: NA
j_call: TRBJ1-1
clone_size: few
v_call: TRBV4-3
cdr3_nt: TGCGCCAGCAGCCAAGTGAAGGGCACAGAAGCTTTCTTT
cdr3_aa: CASSQVKGTEAFF

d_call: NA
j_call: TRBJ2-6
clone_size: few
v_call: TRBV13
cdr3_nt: TGTGCCAGCAGCTTAACGGCCTTCAACGTCCTGGCTTTC
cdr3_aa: CASSLTAFNVLAF

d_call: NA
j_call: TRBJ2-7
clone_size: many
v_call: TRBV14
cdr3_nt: TGTGCCAGCAGCCGGGACCTCGAGGCCTACGAGCAGTACTTC
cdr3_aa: CASSRDLEAYEQYF

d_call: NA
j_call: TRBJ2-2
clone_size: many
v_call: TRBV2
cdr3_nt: TGTGCCAGCACCTCGTCCCGCTTGACCGGGGAGCTGTTTTTT
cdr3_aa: CASTSSRLTGELFF

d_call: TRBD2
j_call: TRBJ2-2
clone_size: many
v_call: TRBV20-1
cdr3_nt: TGCAGTGCTAGTCAGGGACTAGCGGGAGGCAGATGGGGCACCGGGGAGCTGTTTTTT
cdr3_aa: CSASQGLAGGRWGTGELFF

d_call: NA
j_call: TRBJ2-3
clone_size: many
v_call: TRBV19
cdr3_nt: TGTGCCAGTAGTATGTGGAGCGCAAGCACAGATACGCAGTATTTT
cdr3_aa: CASSMWSASTDTQYF

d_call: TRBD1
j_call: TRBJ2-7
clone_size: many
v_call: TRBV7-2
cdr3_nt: TGTGCCAGCCTTATGAGCCCAGGGGGCAGTGAGCAGTACTTC
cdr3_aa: CASLMSPGGSEQYF

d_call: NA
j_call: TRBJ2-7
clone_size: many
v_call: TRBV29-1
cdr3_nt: TGCAGCGTAGAGACCGCTTCTGAGCAGTACTTC
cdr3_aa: CSVETASEQYF

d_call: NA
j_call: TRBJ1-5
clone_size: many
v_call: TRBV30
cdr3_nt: TGTGCCTGGAGTCTAGGGGGAGATGGGCCCCAGCATTTT
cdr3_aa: CAWSLGGDGPQHF

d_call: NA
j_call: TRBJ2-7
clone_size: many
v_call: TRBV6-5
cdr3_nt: TGTGCCAGCAGGTACCGGTGGGCCTACGAGCAGTACTTC
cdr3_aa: CASRYRWAYEQYF

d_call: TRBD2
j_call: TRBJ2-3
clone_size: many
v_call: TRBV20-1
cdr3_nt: TGCAGTGCCAGGCGACTAGCGGAACGACGGACGCAGTATTTT
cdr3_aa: CSARRLAERRTQYF

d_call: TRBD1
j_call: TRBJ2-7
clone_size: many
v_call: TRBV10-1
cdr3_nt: TGCGCCAGCAGTGAACGGGACAGTCCAACCTACGAGCAGTACTTC
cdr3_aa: CASSERDSPTYEQYF

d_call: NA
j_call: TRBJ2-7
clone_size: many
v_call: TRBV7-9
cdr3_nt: TGTGCCAGCAGCTTACTTGGGGCTGGCTACGAGCAGTACTTC
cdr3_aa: CASSLLGAGYEQYF

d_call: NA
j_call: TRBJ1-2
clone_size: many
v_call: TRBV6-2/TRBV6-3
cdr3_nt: TGTGCCAGCAGCCATCGACAGCCATATGGCTACACCTTC
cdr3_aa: CASSHRQPYGYTF

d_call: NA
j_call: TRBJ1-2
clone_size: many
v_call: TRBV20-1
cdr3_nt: TGCAGTGCCGTATCCGCAGGGTACTATGGCTACACCTTC
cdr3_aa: CSAVSAGYYGYTF

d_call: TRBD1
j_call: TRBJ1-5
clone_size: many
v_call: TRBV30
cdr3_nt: TGTGCCTGGTCACAGGGGGAGCTTAGCAATCAGCCCCAGCATTTT
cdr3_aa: CAWSQGELSNQPQHF

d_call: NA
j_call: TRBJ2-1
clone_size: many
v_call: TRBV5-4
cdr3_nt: TGTGCCAGCAGCTTTTATACAGCGCCTTACAATGAGCAGTTCTTC
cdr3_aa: CASSFYTAPYNEQFF

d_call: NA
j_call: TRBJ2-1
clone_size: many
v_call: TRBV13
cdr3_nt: TGTGCCAGCAGCTTGAGTGTTCTCAGGGGCCCCTACAATGAGCAGTTCTTC
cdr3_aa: CASSLSVLRGPYNEQFF

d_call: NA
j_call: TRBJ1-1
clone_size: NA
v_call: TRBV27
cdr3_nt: TGTGCCAGCAGGTTAACAATGAACGCTGAAGCTTTCTTT
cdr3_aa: CASRLTMNAEAFF

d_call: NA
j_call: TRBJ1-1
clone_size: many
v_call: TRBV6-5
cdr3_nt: TGTGCCAGCAGTTACGGTCCGAACACTGAAGCTTTCTTT
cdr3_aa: CASSYGPNTEAFF

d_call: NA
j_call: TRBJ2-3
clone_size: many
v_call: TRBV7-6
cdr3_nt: TGTGCCAGCAGCTTAGAGACCGCAGATACGCAGTATTTT
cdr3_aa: CASSLETADTQYF

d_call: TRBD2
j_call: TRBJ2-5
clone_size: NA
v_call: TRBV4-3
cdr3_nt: TGCGCCAACCGCCCCACTAGCGGGGGGTTCCAAGAGACCCAGTACTTC
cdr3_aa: CANRPTSGGFQETQYF

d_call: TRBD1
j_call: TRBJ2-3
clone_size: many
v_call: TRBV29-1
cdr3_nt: TGCAGCGACTCCGGGACAGGGTCAGATACGCAGTATTTT
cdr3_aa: CSDSGTGSDTQYF

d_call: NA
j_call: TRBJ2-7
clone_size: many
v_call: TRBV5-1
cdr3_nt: TGCGCCAGCAGCTTGGAAGAACAGGGCCCCTACGAGCAGTACTTC
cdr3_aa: CASSLEEQGPYEQYF

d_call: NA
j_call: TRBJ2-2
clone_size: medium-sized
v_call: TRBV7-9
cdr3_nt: TGTGCCAGCAGCCCCGGGACACGCACCGGGGAGCTGTTTTTT
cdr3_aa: CASSPGTRTGELFF

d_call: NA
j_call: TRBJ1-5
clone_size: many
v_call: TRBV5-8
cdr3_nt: TGTGCCAGCAGCTTGGGCAGCCATAGCAATCAGCCCCAGCATTTT
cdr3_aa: CASSLGSHSNQPQHF

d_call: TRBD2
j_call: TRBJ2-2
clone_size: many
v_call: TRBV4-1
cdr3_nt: TGCGCCAGCAGCCCAACTAGCGGGAGAGGGGAGCTGTTTTTT
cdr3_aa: CASSPTSGRGELFF

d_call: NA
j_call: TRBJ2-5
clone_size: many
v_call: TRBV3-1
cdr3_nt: TGTGCCAGCAGCCAAGGTGCCGGGGAGACCCAGTACTTC
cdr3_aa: CASSQGAGETQYF

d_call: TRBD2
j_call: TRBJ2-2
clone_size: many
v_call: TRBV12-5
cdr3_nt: TGTGCTAGTGGTTTCCAAACTAGCGGGGCTACGAACACCGGGGAGCTGTTTTTT
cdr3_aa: CASGFQTSGATNTGELFF

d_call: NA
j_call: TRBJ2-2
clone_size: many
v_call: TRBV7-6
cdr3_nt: TGTGCCAGCAGCCCCTTGGACGCGAACACCGGGGAGCTGTTTTTT
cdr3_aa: CASSPLDANTGELFF

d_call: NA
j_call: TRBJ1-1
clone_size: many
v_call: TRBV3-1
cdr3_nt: TGTGCCAGCAGCCCCCGGATTGGACTCCCCCAGGCCCCTGAAGCTTTCTTT
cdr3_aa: CASSPRIGLPQAPEAFF

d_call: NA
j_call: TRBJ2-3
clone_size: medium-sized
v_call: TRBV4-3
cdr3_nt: TGCGCCAGCAGCCAAGATCGGCAGGGACAAGATACGCAGTATTTT
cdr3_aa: CASSQDRQGQDTQYF

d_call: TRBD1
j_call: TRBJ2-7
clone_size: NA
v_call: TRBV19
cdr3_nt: TGTGCCAGTAGTATGGGGACAGGAGGCACCTACGAGCAGTACTTC
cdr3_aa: CASSMGTGGTYEQYF

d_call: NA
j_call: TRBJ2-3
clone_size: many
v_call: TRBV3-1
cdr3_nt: TGTGCCAGCAGCCAAACGTCAGCTTTTACCATCACAGATACGCAGTATTTT
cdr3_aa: CASSQTSAFTITDTQYF

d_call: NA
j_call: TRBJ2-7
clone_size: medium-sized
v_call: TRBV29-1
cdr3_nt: TGCAGCGTTGAAGGAGCAGACTACGAGCAGTACTTC
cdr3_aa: CSVEGADYEQYF

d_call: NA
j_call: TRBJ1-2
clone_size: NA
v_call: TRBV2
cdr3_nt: TGTGCCAGCAGTGATACATATGGCTACACCTTC
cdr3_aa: CASSDTYGYTF

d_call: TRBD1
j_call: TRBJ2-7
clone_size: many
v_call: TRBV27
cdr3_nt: TGTGCCTCAAAGACCGGGACAGGGTACAGCGAGCAGTACTTC
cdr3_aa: CASKTGTGYSEQYF

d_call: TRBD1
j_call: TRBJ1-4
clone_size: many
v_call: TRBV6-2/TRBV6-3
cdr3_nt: TGTGCCAGCAGTTTCCGGGACAGCTCAAATGAGGAACTGTTTTTT
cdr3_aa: CASSFRDSSNEELFF

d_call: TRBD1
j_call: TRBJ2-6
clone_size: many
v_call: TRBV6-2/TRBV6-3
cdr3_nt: TGTGCCAGCAGTTATTGGACAGGTCCCTCTGGGGCCAACGTCCTGACTTTC
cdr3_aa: CASSYWTGPSGANVLTF

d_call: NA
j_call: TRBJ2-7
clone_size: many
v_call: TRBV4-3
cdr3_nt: TGCGCCAGCAGCCAAGAGACCATCGGTAGCGGTTACGAGCAGTACTTC
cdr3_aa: CASSQETIGSGYEQYF

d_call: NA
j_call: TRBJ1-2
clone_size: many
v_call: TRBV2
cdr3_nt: TGTGCCAGCAGTGAAGGGCTCAGTAACTATGGCTACACCTTC
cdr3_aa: CASSEGLSNYGYTF